The sequence of this T cell receptor beta chain was determined in a study of cytomegalovirus exposure and HLA in healthy donors (dated by TCRdb to the late 2010s). Study-wide context: In an earlier analysis of roughly 500 of the donors, approximately 260 Gb of sequence data and about 110 million unique TCR beta sequences from 150 million to 200 million T cells were reported. Around 320 gigabases of sequencing data and 78 million or so unique TCR sequences were included in an early release covering 550 to 650 HLA-typed donors. Of the 398 genotyped donors, approximately 80% were placed in the genetic ancestry cluster associated with self-reported Caucasian donors. The aim of the study was to test whether cataloging public T cell receptors could identify signatures of past pathogen exposure. The study profiled the T cell repertoires of 550 to 700 subjects by immunosequencing and related them to cytomegalovirus serostatus. Along with the roughly 670-subject first cohort, a separate validation cohort of approximately 110 different subjects was used. High-throughput TCR immunosequencing, statistical association of individual TCRs with disease status, and machine learning were combined to predict cytomegalovirus infection status. A later analysis re-examined previously published TCR beta repertoires from several hundred donors and added high-resolution HLA genotyping to investigate patterns of TCR occurrence. The later analysis used no new phenotypic data to find candidate immune exposures, relying instead on TCR beta sequences and their occurrence across donors. An earlier analysis of 587 of the donors used high-throughput TCR beta sequencing to judge whether each TCR beta V gene segment behaved as functional or pseudogenic. Alongside the repertoire data, information on donor age, sex, ethnicity and CMV serostatus was compiled. A later genetic analysis took genome-wide SNP genotypes for about three fifths of the 666 donors and used that subset as a discovery cohort. All discovery cohort repertoires had been generated on a single sequencing platform. HLA typing covered class I and class II loci at four-digit resolution. Typing coverage varied by locus: roughly 629-640 donors for A, B, C, DRB1 and DQB1; 522 for DQA1; over 600 for DPA1; under 490 for DPB1. A handful of DR-DQ haplotypes were treated as single units for association and clustering because of strong linkage in the cohort. On average, roughly 240,000 unique TCR beta nucleotide sequences were sequenced per donor among some 430 genotyped donors of the cohort, with approximately 18% of those sequences being non-productive. General conclusions and limits of the study: An earlier analysis of some 590 of the donors showed that most TCR beta V segments appeared in productive rearrangements either about 90% or about 30% of the time, which broadly matched IMGT annotations. A further reported finding was that TCR beta sequences accurately predicted the HLA-A and HLA-B alleles for most subjects in the first cohort. Sequencing depth was assumed to be roughly uniform across donors in the presence/absence analyses, though that assumption may not hold. Because the 87-base-pair reads could not distinguish some IMGT-functional V segments, including TRBV6-2 and TRBV6-3, those segments were excluded. In a later analysis, several top co-occurrence clusters were reported to appear linked to parvovirus B19, influenza, CMV and Epstein-Barr virus. A group of highly shared sequence variants was considered likely to be a technical artifact of the sequencing pipeline. The authors suggested that the approach could potentially be extended to other disease states and immunological phenotypes. In a later analysis, some 17,000 TCR beta sequences were associated with specific HLA alleles at a false discovery rate of 0.05. Because some donors lacked HLA typing at each locus, the association tests relied only on the typed subset. A few of the identified cytomegalovirus-associated TCR beta chains were confirmed in vitro to be specific for cytomegalovirus antigens. A later genetic analysis associated a missense DCLRE1C variant with V-gene and J-gene trimming of TCR beta chains, and an independent cohort replicated the association. Only TCR beta chains were sequenced in this cohort, and the absence of alpha or paired-chain data limited detectable features. According to a later analysis, TCR association rates differed among HLA loci, with DRB1 alleles showing the most associated TCRs and HLA-C alleles showing the fewest. When HLA alleles, especially DR and DQ, strongly co-occurred, TCR associations were difficult to assign to individual alleles. Most TCR sequences were observed very rarely across donors, whereas some public TCRs were present in many individuals. Because counts were too low, about 18 rarely observed V segments, including chromosome 9 orphons, were excluded from the earlier analysis of some 540 of the donors. The study gave a list of 150 to 200 TCR beta chains associated with cytomegalovirus. Compared with equally common non-associated chains, HLA-associated TCR beta chains in a later analysis were more clonally expanded and had lower generation probabilities. CMV serostatus was the only immune exposure information available for the cohort. According to a later analysis, most CMV-associated TCR beta chains appeared to be HLA-restricted, and the HLA associations seemed to be driven largely by CMV exposure. In a later genetic analysis, fewer N-insertions in productive TCRs were reported among donors in an Asian-associated ancestry cluster than the approximately 710-donor mean. Linkage disequilibrium might explain the correlated functional status among segregating V segments, but an unknown experimental factor could not be excluded. The classifier was reported to diagnose cytomegalovirus status with high specificity and sensitivity in both the original cohort and the validation cohort.

Details on this clone: Its antigen is unknown. No much larger clone is present one base from it, and per-base qualities are unavailable.

Library method: the immunoSEQ multiplex PCR assay. For the multiplex PCR, a mixture combining 60 forward primers for TCR Vbeta segments and 13 reverse primers for TCR Jbeta segments was used. Amplification of the CDR3 region of rearranged TCR beta genes was performed with a multiplex PCR assay on genomic DNA. On the Illumina HiSeq System, the amplified TCR beta libraries were sequenced as 87-base-pair reads. The paper's data handling went like this. Across the 500 to 700 repertoires, a later analysis counted 80 million or so unique TCR beta chains, 9 million to 14 million of which were shared by at least two donors. Raw reads were error-corrected and collapsed into unique sequences by a nearest-neighbor algorithm in which closely related sequences were merged to remove PCR and sequencing errors. CDR3 sequences were aligned to IMGT reference sequences to assign V, D and J gene segments. For a sequence to be retained, a match of at least six nucleotides was required to both a V gene segment and a J gene segment. A rearrangement counted as productive if the CDR3 had no stop codons and remained in frame with V and J, and every other rearrangement counted as non-productive. Following IMGT convention, CDR3 was defined as the stretch from the second conserved V-encoded cysteine to the conserved J-encoded phenylalanine. In an earlier analysis of 587 of the donors, sequences lacking an unambiguous match to a single V gene segment were excluded. In an earlier analysis of a few hundred of the donors, a V segment was called functional when productive rearrangements were above 56.7%, and segregating when the standard deviation between donors exceeded 5%. A statistical classification framework was developed to diagnose cytomegalovirus status using the catalog of TCR beta chain sequences. In a later analysis, V and J genes were assigned by comparing TCR nucleotide sequences against IMGT/GENE-DB human TR gene sequences. The TCRdist pipeline was used in a later analysis to assign CDR3 sequences and most-parsimonious VDJ recombination scenarios. In a later analysis, each TCR beta chain was defined by its CDR3 amino acid sequence together with its V-gene family, and reads lacking a unique V-gene family were excluded. In a later analysis, 450 to 600 highly shared, low-generation-probability nucleotide sequences were removed to address suspected cross-contamination and a sequencing artifact. In a later analysis, a clonal expansion index was calculated for each public chain from normalized within-repertoire ranks of inferred template counts. A later analysis computed generation probabilities with a VDJ recombination model fitted to out-of-frame rearrangements, and checked the results against IGoR. A later analysis scored TCR-TCR, TCR-HLA and TCR-CMV co-occurrence with hypergeometric tests, applying a repertoire-size bias correction to TCR pairs. In a later analysis, false discovery rates were estimated by permuting HLA or CMV assignments 20 times. In a later analysis, co-occurring TCRs were grouped using DBSCAN, with TCRdist sequence similarity added in when clustering inside HLA-allele-positive subsets. Repertoires with fewer than 30,000 or more than 120,000 public chains were left out of co-occurrence clustering, as were about five repertoires with anomalous nucleotide sharing. Sourced from immuneACCESS, this table was stored by TCRdb with only in-frame sequences that have V and J called. A share of the clones is absent; for the studies checked, an unresolved V gene accounts for under half, and the remainder has no known explanation. D and trimming come from the DNA, and the V and J calls and clone size come from that table. The sample contains 120,000 or so clones, 15% of them found a single time. Clones ranked in the top ten supply 1.9% of the sample.

The cohort was made up of roughly 670 healthy bone marrow donors. Cohort members were all nominally healthy when sampled, although unrecorded immune exposures were likely present. The donor tested CMV seronegative, placing the donor among the 352 seronegative members of the cohort. Each donor provided a peripheral blood sample, and peripheral blood mononuclear cells were used for TCR beta sequencing. The Qiagen DNeasy Blood Extraction Kit was used to extract genomic DNA from the blood cell samples. In the germline V gene, CDR1 corresponds to SGHDT and CDR2 to YYEEEE. Taken from cysteine to phenylalanine, the CDR3 has 14 residues. Kept here is only the CDR3 DNA, which spans 42 bases and is read in frame from base 1. V and J are trimmed by 4 bases and 4 bases, and the gene matches miss 5 bases of the junction.

Sequenced sample: PBMCs. This sequence originates from a woman younger than 35 in good health and CMV-seronegative. The sequence joins TRBV5-6 to TRBJ2-7; TRBD1 lines up with 10 middle nucleotides. The nucleotide sequence reads as follows: TGTGCCAGCAGCCAAACGGGACAGGGGTACGAGCAGTACTTC. Its amino acids are CASSQTGQGYEQYF.